Each of the 23 T cell receptor beta chains below was sequenced from the same sample in a study of blood T cells in healthy people across ages. A J-beta primer mix and a sample-barcoded 5' primer were used in a second PCR of about 7 to 12 cycles. TCRdb used MiXCR to reprocess the 5' RACE reads, holding one entry per CDR3 protein. The repertoire includes roughly 2 million distinct CDR3 sequences, just under 50% of them detected once, and roughly 2.1% sits in the top ten. What was sequenced was blood. Source of these receptors: a woman in her 40s in good health.

V usage is TRBV7-6 and J usage is TRBJ2-7; 9 bases map to TRBD2. TRBJ2-5 matches the DNA end more closely, so the J call is doubtful. Looked up from germline, CDR1 is SGHVS and CDR2 is FNYEAQ. There are 21 residues in the CDR3. The CDR3 is CASSLAAQGLAGQRVGETQYF. CDR3 in DNA: TGTGCCAGCAGCTTAGCCGCCCAGGGACTAGCAGGGCAACGCGTCGGGGAGACCCAGTACTTC.

The gene calls are TRBV7-9 and TRBJ2-1; TRBD2 matches 15 bases. With the DNA end fitting TRBJ2-7 better, the J assignment may be wrong. Germline CDR1 and CDR2: SEHNR and FQNEAQ (reference sequence). The CDR3 sequence is 17 residues long. This chain's CDR3 is CASSFGLAGGSYNEQYF. CDR3 DNA sequence: TGTGCCAGCAGCTTCGGACTAGCGGGGGGGTCCTACAATGAGCAGTACTTC.

The genes are TRBV5-1 and TRBJ2-3; possible D gene TRBD1, 6 bases. The CDR3 extends over 12 amino acids. Germline V gene lookup returns CDR1 SGHRS and CDR2 YFSETQ. The V gene lost 7 bases and the J gene lost 8 bases, with 14 bases spanning the gap. The CDR3 region has the DNA TGCGCCAGCTGGGCAGGGGAAGGTACGCAGTATTTT. Its translation is CASWAGEGTQYF.

This rearrangement joins TRBV11-3 to TRBJ2-2; 7 bases fit TRBD1. Germline trimming cut 4 bases from V and 2 bases from J; bases unmatched to any gene: 7. Germline values: CDR1 SGHNT, CDR2 YENEEA. This CDR3 comprises 16 residues. The CDR3 loop is CASSWDGTVNTGELFF. CDR3 nucleotide sequence: TGTGCCAGCAGCTGGGACGGGACAGTAAACACCGGGGAGCTGTTTTTT.

J is TRBJ2-3 and V is TRBV7-2, with 11 bases fitting TRBD2. The CDR3 is 17 amino acids. Germline lookup yields CDR1 SGHTA and CDR2 FQGNSA. V was pared by 4 bases and J by 2 bases, with 8 bases of the junction left unmatched. The CDR3, as DNA: TGTGCCAGCAGCTCGACCCGACTAGCGGGGTTCACAGATACGCAGTATTTT. Translation: CASSSTRLAGFTDTQYF.

This clonotype was seen only a few times. The chain carries TRBV6-2 or TRBV6-3 and TRBJ2-3; TRBD1 matches at 8 bases. There are 16 residues in the CDR3. V lost 7 bases to trimming and J lost 3 bases; unmatched junction nucleotides: 12. CDR1 is MNHEY, CDR2 SVGEGT, per germline. As DNA, the CDR3 is TGTGCCAGCACCTGGACAGGGTCGTTGGGGACAGATACGCAGTATTTT. Amino acid sequence: CASTWTGSLGTDTQYF.

This chain connects TRBV6-1 to TRBJ2-7, with 8 bases fitting TRBD2. The germline V gene encodes CDR1 MNHNS and CDR2 SASEGT. The CDR3 has 16 amino acids. Germline trimming cut 4 bases from V and 10 bases from J; bases unmatched to any gene: 18. CDR3 in amino acids: CASSVMAGGRQETQYF. The CDR3 DNA sequence: TGTGCCAGCAGTGTTATGGCGGGGGGCCGTCAAGAGACTCAGTACTTC.

This clonotype was observed a handful of times. V is TRBV6-1 and J is TRBJ2-4; D is uncertain. CDR1 is MNHNS, CDR2 SASEGT, per germline. This CDR3 is 13 amino acids long. V lost 2 bases and J 3 bases, leaving 5 bases between the germline ends. CDR3 in DNA: TGTGCCAGCAGTGAATGGGGCAAAAACATTCAGTACTTC. It yields the protein CASSEWGKNIQYF.

This clonotype was recorded a few times. The chain joins TRBV20-1 to TRBJ1-1, with 7 bases that match TRBD1. After removal of 1 base from V and 0 bases from J, the junction contained 5 bases not matched to a gene. Per the germline V gene, CDR1 is DFQATT and CDR2 is SNEGSKA (reference sequence). The CDR3 covers 15 residues. CDR3 bases: TGCAGTGCTAGAGTATCGACAGGGATGAACACTGAAGCTTTCTTT. Protein: CSARVSTGMNTEAFF.

The V gene is TRBV13, the J gene TRBJ2-1; TRBD2 aligns across 12 bases. Germline trimming cut 4 bases from V and 5 bases from J; bases unmatched to any gene: 9. The length of the CDR3 is 17 residues. CDR1 is PRHDT, CDR2 FYEKMQ, per germline (reference sequence). The DNA of the CDR3 is TGTGCCAGCAGCTACCGACTAGCGGGGGAGCCCCACAATGAGCAGTTCTTC. Residues: CASSYRLAGEPHNEQFF.

The chain recombines TRBV7-2 with TRBJ2-2; possibly TRBD2 for D (6 bases). CDR1 and CDR2 from the germline V gene are SGHTA and FQGNSA. The CDR3 contains 16 residues. The V end was cut by 1 base, the J end by 0 bases, with 9 bases between. The CDR3 DNA follows: TGTGCCAGCAGCTTAGGCGGGGCCGCGAACACCGGGGAGCTGTTTTTT. Protein: CASSLGGAANTGELFF.

At least ten counts were recorded for this clonotype. The V and J genes are TRBV7-2 and TRBJ2-5, with 7 bases matching TRBD2. Germline V gene sequence: CDR1 SGHTA, CDR2 FQGNSA. The CDR3 contains 15 residues. The trim removed 4 bases at V and 3 bases at J, leaving 8 bases unmatched. Written as DNA, the CDR3 is TGTGCCAGCAGCTCCGCGGGGGTAGCGAAAGAGACCCAGTACTTC. Amino acids: CASSSAGVAKETQYF. The full variable domain, in which reference TRBV7-2 and TRBJ2-5 provide the parts outside the CDR3, is GAGVSQSPSNKVTEKGKDVELRCDPISGHTALYWYRQSLGQGLEFLIYFQGNSAPDKSGLPSDRFSAERTGGSVSTLTIQRTQQEDSAVYLCASSSAGVAKETQYFGPGTRLLVL.

The genes are TRBV12-3 or TRBV12-4 and TRBJ1-6; TRBD1 aligns across 7 bases. The CDR3 loop spans 14 amino acids. V was pared by 3 bases and J by 6 bases, with 2 bases of the junction left unmatched. DNA for the CDR3: TGTGCCAGCAGTTTCGGGACAGCTAATTCACCCCTCCACTTT. Its protein is CASSFGTANSPLHF.

The V gene is TRBV5-1, the J gene TRBJ2-4; possible D gene TRBD1, 5 bases. Germline assignment: CDR1 SGHRS and CDR2 YFSETQ. The CDR3 runs 13 residues. Deletions cut 3 bases from V and 9 bases from J, with 13 bases between. The CDR3 sequence is CASSSGSDGIQYF. In DNA, the CDR3 is TGCGCCAGCAGCTCAGGGTCTGACGGCATTCAGTACTTC. Complete variable domain (other parts from reference TRBV5-1 and TRBJ2-4): KAGVTQTPRYLIKTRGQQVTLSCSPISGHRSVSWYQQTPGQGLQFLFEYFSETQRNKGNFPGRFSGRQFSNSRSEMNVSTLELGDSALYLCASSSGSDGIQYFGAGTRLSVL.

This clonotype has a handful of counts. V and J are TRBV25-1 and TRBJ2-1; D unresolved. The CDR3 has 20 amino acids. V was pared by 5 bases and J by 8 bases, with 34 bases between. Germline values: CDR1 MGHDK, CDR2 SYGVNS. The CDR3 sequence is CASSLKPLLLSPWVSDEQFF. Written as DNA, the CDR3 is TGTGCCAGCAGTCTAAAACCCTTGCTATTGAGTCCGTGGGTCAGTGATGAGCAGTTCTTC.

The chain couples TRBV9 to TRBJ2-3; D not resolved. The CDR3 contains 14 residues. Germline V gene sequence: CDR1 SGDLS, CDR2 YYNGEE. The ends were cut back, 4 bases at V and 2 bases at J, with 11 bases in the middle. Written as DNA, the CDR3 is TGTGCCAGCAGCATCACCGTTTACACAGATACGCAGTATTTT. Encoded protein: CASSITVYTDTQYF. Using reference TRBV9 and TRBJ2-3 for the parts outside the CDR3, the full variable domain is DSGVTQTPKHLITATGQRVTLRCSPRSGDLSVYWYQQSLDQGLQFLIQYYNGEERAKGNILERFSAQQFPDLHSELNLSSLELGDSALYFCASSITVYTDTQYFGPGTRLTVL.

V usage is TRBV29-1 and J usage is TRBJ2-4, with a tentative D call TRBD1 (7 bases). This CDR3 is built from 11 residues. The germline V gene encodes CDR1 SQVTM and CDR2 ANQGSEA. V was clipped by 8 bases and J by 13 bases, with 18 bases between them. The CDR3 coding sequence is TGCAGCTGCGGGACAGACAAAGAGCAGTACTTC. Translation: CSCGTDKEQYF.

This clonotype was observed once. This chain links TRBV5-6 with TRBJ2-4, with 11 bases lining up with TRBD2. The junction had 11 bases not matched to a gene; V was cut back by 4 bases and J by 8 bases. In germline, CDR1 is SGHDT, CDR2 YYEEEE. This CDR3 comprises 16 residues. In DNA, the CDR3 is TGTGCCAGCAGCCTTAGCGGGGGGGCGGAGGGTGACATTCAGTACTTC. It translates to CASSLSGGAEGDIQYF. The full variable domain, rest sourced from reference TRBV5-6 and TRBJ2-4, is DAGVTQSPTHLIKTRGQQVTLRCSPKSGHDTVSWYQQALGQGPQFIFQYYEEEERQRGNFPDRFSGHQFPNYSSELNVNALLLGDSALYLCASSLSGGAEGDIQYFGAGTRLSVL.

This chain links TRBV10-3 with TRBJ2-1; 9 nucleotides line up with TRBD2. CDR3 length equals 18 residues. The V gene end was trimmed by 0 bases and the J gene end by 7 bases; junction bases not matched to a gene: 13. The V gene's germline CDR1 is ENHRY and CDR2 SYGVKD. DNA for the CDR3: TGTGCCATCAGTGAGTCGAGTGGTGGCGGGGGGGCTTCGAATGAGCAGTTCTTC. It is translated as CAISESSGGGGASNEQFF.

A single count supports this clonotype. The chain couples TRBV4-3 to TRBJ2-1; D may match TRBD1 or TRBD2 (5 bases each). The V gene's germline CDR1 is LGHNA and CDR2 YSLEER. The CDR3 sequence is 14 residues long. The ends were cut back, 0 bases at V and 6 bases at J, with 9 bases in the middle. CDR3 sequence: CASSQEPGTNEQFF. In DNA form, the CDR3 reads TGCGCCAGCAGCCAAGAACCCGGGACCAATGAGCAGTTCTTC.

The V call is TRBV7-3, the J call TRBJ2-7; D unclear. The J call could be wrong; TRBJ2-5 is a better fit for the DNA end. The CDR3 has 14 amino acids. The V gene's germline CDR1 is SGHTA and CDR2 FQGTGA. Written as DNA, the CDR3 is TGTGCCAGCAGCTTAAACGCTCTCCAAGAGACCCAGTACTTC. It codes for CASSLNALQETQYF.

The chain uses TRBV11-2 and TRBJ2-1; 9 bases agree with TRBD1. This CDR3 spans 15 amino acids. The junction had 11 bases not matched to a gene; V was cut back by 5 bases and J by 9 bases. CDR1 and CDR2 (germline): SGHAT, FQNNGV. Here the CDR3 DNA reads TGTGCCAGCAGCCCAAGGACAGGGGCGGATTTTGAGCAGTTCTTC. This translates into CASSPRTGADFEQFF.

The chain links TRBV4-2 to TRBJ2-5; D not resolved. Germline-derived CDR1 and CDR2 are LGHNA and YNFKEQ. The CDR3 is 14 residues long. V lost 1 base, J lost 2 bases, and 8 bases lay in between. CDR3 bases: TGTGCCAGCAGCCAAGGGTTTGGTCAAGAGACCCAGTACTTC. Translated: CASSQGFGQETQYF.